This TCR beta chain was found in a study of vaccination and CD4 T cells after COVID-19. This clonotype was detected a few times. Antigen specificity is unknown. At the Johns Hopkins FTIC core, DNA taken from cultured CD4+ T cells was sequenced by way of the Oncomine TCR Beta short-read assay. TCRdb independently ran MiXCR on the PCR reads; one entry per CDR3 protein. The sample contains 13,000 or so distinct CDR3 sequences, roughly a third of which appear only once. Germline V CDR1 and CDR2: MNHNS, SASEGT. V shed 2 bases and J shed 5 bases, with 15 bases lying between them. This CDR3 spans 15 amino acids. Treatment given: approximately 10-day PBMC culture with coronavirus spike peptide pools or control peptides (ViraFEST assay).

Specimen: CD4+ T cells from blood, cultured in vitro. The clonotype was recovered from a human donor who had recovered from COVID-19. V is TRBV6-1 and J is TRBJ2-5; D is unclear. The CDR3 loop is CASSERSDGRETQYF. CDR3 nucleotide sequence: TGTGCCAGCAGTGAACGGAGTGACGGTCGGGAGACCCAGTACTTC.